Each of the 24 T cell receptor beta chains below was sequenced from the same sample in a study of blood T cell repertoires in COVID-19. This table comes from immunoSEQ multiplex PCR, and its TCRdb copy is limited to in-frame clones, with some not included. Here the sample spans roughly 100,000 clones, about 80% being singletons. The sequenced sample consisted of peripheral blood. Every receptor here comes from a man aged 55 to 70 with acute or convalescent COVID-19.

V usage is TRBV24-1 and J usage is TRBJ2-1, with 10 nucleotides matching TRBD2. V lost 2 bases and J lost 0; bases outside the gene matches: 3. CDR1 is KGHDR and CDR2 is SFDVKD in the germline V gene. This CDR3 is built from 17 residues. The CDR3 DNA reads TGTGCCACCAGTGATTCGTCTAGCGGGAGCTCCTACAATGAGCAGTTCTTC. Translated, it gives CATSDSSSGSSYNEQFF.

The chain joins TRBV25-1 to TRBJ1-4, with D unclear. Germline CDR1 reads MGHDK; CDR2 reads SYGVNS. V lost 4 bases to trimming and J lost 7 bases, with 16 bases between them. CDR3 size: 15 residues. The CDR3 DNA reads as TGTGCCAGCAGTGGCGACCTCGGCCCGGGTGAAAAACTGTTTTTT. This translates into CASSGDLGPGEKLFF. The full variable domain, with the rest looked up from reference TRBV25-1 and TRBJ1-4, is EADIYQTPRYLVIGTGKKITLECSQTMGHDKMYWYQQDPGMELHLIHYSYGVNSTEKGDLSSESTVSRIRTEHFPLTLESARPSHTSQYLCASSGDLGPGEKLFFGSGTQLSVL.

Written as DNA, the CDR3 is TGTGCCAGCGGGGGGACTCCTTGGGGGTCGGAAGGAGGGACCTACACCTTC. This gives the protein CASGGTPWGSEGGTYTF. This chain uses TRBV7-2 with TRBJ1-2, with D possibly TRBD1 on 5 matching bases. Trimming cost V 8 bases and J 10 bases, with 32 bases left between them. The CDR3 is made up of 17 amino acids. Germline V gene lookup returns CDR1 SGHTA and CDR2 FQGNSA.

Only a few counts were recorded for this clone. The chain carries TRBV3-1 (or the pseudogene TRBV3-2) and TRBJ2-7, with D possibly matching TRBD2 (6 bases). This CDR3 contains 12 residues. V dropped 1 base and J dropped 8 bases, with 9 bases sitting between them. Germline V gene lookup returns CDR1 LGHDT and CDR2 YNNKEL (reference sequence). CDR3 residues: CASSQARGKQYF. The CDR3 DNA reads TGTGCCAGCAGCCAAGCTCGGGGGAAGCAGTACTTC.

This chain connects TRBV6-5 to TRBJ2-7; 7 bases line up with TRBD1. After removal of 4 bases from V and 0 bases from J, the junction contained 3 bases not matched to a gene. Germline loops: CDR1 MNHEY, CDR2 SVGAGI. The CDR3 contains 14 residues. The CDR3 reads CASSSGTASYEQYF. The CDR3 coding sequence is TGTGCCAGCAGTTCCGGGACAGCCTCCTACGAGCAGTACTTC.

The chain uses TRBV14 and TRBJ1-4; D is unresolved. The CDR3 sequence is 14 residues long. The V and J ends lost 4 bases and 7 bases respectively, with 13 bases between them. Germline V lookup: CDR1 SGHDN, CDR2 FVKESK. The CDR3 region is CASSRGVAGEKLFF. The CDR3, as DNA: TGTGCCAGCAGCCGAGGAGTGGCTGGTGAAAAACTGTTTTTT.

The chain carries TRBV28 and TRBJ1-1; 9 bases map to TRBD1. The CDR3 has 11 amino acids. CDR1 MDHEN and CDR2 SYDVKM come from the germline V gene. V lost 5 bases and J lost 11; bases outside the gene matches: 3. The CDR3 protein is CASSGQGRAFF. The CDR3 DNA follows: TGTGCCAGCAGTGGACAGGGGCGGGCTTTCTTT.

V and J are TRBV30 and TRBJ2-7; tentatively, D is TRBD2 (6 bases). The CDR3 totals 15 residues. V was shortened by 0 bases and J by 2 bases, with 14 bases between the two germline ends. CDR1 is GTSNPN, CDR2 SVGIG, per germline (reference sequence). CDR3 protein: CAWSVGTWGTYEQYF. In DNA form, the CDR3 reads TGTGCCTGGAGTGTCGGGACTTGGGGGACCTACGAGCAGTACTTC.

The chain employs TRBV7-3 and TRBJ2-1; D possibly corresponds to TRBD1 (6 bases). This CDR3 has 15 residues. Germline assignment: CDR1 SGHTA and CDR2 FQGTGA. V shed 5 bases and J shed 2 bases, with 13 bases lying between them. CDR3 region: CASSPKQGTYNEQFF. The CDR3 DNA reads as TGTGCCAGCAGCCCTAAGCAGGGGACCTACAATGAGCAGTTCTTC.

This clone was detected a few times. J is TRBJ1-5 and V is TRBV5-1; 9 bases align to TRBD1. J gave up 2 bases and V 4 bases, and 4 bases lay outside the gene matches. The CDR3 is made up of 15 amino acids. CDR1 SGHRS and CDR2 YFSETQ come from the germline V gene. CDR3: CASSQQGAGNQPQHF. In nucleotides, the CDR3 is TGCGCCAGCAGCCAACAGGGGGCAGGCAATCAGCCCCAGCATTTT.

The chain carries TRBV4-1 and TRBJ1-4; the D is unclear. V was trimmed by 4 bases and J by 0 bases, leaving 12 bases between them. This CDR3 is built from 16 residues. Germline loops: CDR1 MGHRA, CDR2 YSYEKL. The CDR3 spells CASSLSEVATNEKLFF. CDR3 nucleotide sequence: TGCGCCAGCAGCCTATCCGAGGTTGCAACTAATGAAAAACTGTTTTTT.

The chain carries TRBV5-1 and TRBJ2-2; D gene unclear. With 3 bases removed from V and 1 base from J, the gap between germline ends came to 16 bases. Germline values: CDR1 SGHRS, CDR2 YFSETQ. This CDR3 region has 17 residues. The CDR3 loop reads CASSSLLDTLNTGELFF. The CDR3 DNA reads TGCGCCAGCAGCTCCCTTCTTGACACATTGAACACCGGGGAGCTGTTTTTT.

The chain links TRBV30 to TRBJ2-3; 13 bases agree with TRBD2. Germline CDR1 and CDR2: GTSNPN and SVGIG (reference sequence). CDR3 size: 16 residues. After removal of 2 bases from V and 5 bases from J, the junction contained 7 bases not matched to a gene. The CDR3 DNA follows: TGTGCCTGGAGTATGGGACTAGCGGGACGGGAAGATACGCAGTATTTT. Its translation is CAWSMGLAGREDTQYF.

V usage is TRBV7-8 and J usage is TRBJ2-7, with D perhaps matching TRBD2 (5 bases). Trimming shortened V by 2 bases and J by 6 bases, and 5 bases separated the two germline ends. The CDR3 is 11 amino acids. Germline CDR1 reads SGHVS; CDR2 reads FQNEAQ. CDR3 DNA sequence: TGTGCCAGCAGCTTAAGCGGCGAGCAGTACGTC. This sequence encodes CASSLSGEQYV.

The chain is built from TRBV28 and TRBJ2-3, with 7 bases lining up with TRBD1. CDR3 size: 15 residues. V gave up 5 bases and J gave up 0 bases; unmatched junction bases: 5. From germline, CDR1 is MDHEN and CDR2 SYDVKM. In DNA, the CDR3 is TGTGCCAGCAGTGTAGGGGGCGGGAGCACAGATACGCAGTATTTT. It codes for CASSVGGGSTDTQYF. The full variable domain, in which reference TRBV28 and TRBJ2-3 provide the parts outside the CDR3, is DVKVTQSSRYLVKRTGEKVFLECVQDMDHENMFWYRQDPGLGLRLIYFSYDVKMKEKGDIPEGYSVSREKKERFSLILESASTNQTSMYLCASSVGGGSTDTQYFGPGTRLTVL.

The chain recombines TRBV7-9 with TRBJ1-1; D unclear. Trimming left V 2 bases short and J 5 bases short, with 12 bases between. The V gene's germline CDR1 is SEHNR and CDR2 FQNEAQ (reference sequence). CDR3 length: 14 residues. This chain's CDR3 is CASSLTSERTEAFF. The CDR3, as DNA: TGTGCCAGCAGCTTAACCTCCGAACGGACTGAAGCTTTCTTT.

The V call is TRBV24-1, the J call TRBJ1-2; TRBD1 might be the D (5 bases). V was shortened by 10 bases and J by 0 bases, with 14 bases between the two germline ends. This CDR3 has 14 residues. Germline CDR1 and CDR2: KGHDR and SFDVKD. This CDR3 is CATADSLANYGYTF. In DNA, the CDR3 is TGTGCCACGGCCGACAGCTTAGCTAACTATGGCTACACCTTC.

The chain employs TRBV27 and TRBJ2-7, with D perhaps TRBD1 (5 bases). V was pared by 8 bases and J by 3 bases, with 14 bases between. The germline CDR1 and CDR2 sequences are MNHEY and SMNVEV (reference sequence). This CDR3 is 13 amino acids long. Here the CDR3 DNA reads TGTGCCAGCCTTAAGACAGCTAGCTACGAGCAGTACGTC. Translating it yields CASLKTASYEQYV.

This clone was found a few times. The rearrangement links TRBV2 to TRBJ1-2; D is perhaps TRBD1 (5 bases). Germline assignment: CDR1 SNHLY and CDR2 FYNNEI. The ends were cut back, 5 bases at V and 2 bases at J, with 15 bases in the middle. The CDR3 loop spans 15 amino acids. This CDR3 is CASSPRSSGNYGYTF. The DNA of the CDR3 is TGTGCCAGCAGTCCGCGGTCTTCAGGGAACTATGGCTACACCTTC.

The CDR3 loop reads CASSRGGQGSYNEQFF. DNA for the CDR3: TGTGCCAGCAGCCGAGGAGGACAGGGGTCCTACAATGAGCAGTTCTTC. The chain has TRBV3-1 (or the pseudogene TRBV3-2) and TRBJ2-1; TRBD1 aligns across 9 bases. The CDR3 has 16 amino acids. Germline CDR1 is LGHDT and CDR2 is YNNKEL (reference sequence). Germline trimming cut 4 bases from V and 1 base from J; bases unmatched to any gene: 5.

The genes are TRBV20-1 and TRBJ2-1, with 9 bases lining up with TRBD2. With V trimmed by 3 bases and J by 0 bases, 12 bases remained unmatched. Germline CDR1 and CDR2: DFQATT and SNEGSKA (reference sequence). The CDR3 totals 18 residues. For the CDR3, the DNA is TGCAGTGCTAGTCTAACTAGCGGGTTCAGTAGCTCCTACAATGAGCAGTTCTTC. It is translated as CSASLTSGFSSSYNEQFF.

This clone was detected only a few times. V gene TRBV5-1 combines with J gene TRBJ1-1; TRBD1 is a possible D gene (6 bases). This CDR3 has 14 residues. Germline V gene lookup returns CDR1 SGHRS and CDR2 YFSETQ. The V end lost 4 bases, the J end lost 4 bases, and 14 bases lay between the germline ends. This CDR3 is CASSDTGLATEAFF. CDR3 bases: TGCGCCAGCAGCGACACAGGGTTAGCCACTGAAGCTTTCTTT.

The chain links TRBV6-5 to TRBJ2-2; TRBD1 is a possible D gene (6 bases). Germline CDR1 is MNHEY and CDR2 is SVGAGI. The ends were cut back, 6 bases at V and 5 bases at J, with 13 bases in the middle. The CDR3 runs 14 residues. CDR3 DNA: TGTGCCAGCAGATTACAGGGAAGGACCGGGGAGCTGTTTTTT. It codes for CASRLQGRTGELFF.

The CDR3 nucleotides read TGTGCCAGCACCCCCCAAGGGGCGTATCCCTACGAGCAGTACTTC. It encodes CASTPQGAYPYEQYF. J is TRBJ2-7 and V is TRBV2; D may be TRBD1 (5 bases). In germline, CDR1 is SNHLY, CDR2 FYNNEI. The CDR3 loop spans 15 amino acids. V gave up 7 bases and J gave up 2 bases, with 18 bases separating them. Full variable domain (remainder filled in from reference TRBV2 and TRBJ2-7): EPEVTQTPSHQVTQMGQEVILRCVPISNHLYFYWYRQILGQKVEFLVSFYNNEISEKSEIFDDQFSVERPDGSNFTLKIRSTKLEDSAMYFCASTPQGAYPYEQYFGPGTRLTVT.